The clone carrying this TCR beta chain turned up a few times. Only in-frame clones appear in the TCRdb table, and some are missing; sequencing was by immunoSEQ multiplex PCR. This sample has over 60,000 clones; about 81% occur once, and the top ten carry 9.2%. The sample comes from a study of blood T cell repertoires in COVID-19. Study context: Collection of acute and convalescent COVID-19 samples took place in the United States, Italy and Spain. T cells, B-cell-depleted T cells, or PBMCs supplied cDNA or gDNA.

V was cut by 3 bases and J by 3 bases, with 12 bases left in between. The germline V gene has CDR1 KGHSH and CDR2 LQKENI. This CDR3 region has 14 residues. Sequences were obtained from peripheral blood. The receptor was derived from a human donor in a cohort sampled during active COVID-19. The chain links TRBV18 to TRBJ2-7; D perhaps matches TRBD2 (5 bases). The DNA for the CDR3 is TGTGCCAGCTCACCGGGTAGGGCGGGCTACGAGCAGTACTTC. Protein sequence: CASSPGRAGYEQYF.